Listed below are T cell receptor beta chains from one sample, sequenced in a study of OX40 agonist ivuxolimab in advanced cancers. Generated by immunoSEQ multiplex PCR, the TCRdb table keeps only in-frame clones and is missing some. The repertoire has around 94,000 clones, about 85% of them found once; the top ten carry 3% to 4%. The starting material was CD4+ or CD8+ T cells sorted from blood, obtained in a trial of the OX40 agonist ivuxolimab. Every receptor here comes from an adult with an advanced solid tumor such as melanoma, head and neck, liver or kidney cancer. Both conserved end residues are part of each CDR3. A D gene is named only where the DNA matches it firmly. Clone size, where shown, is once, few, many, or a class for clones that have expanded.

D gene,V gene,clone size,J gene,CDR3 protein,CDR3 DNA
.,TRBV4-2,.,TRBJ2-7,CASSQEQYETNEQYF,TGTGCCAGCAGCCAAGAACAGTATGAAACGAACGAGCAGTACTTC
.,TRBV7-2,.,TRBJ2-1,CASSLLGRTYNEQFF,TGTGCCAGCAGCTTATTGGGGAGAACCTACAATGAGCAGTTCTTC
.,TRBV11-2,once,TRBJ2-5,CASSPPGVRETQYF,TGTGCCAGCAGCCCCCCGGGGGTGCGGGAGACCCAGTACTTC
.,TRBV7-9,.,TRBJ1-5,CASTQPQHF,TGTGCCAGCACCCAACCCCAGCATTTT
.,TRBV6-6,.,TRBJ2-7,CASSSGLYEQYF,TGTGCCAGCAGCTCCGGCCTCTACGAGCAGTACTTC
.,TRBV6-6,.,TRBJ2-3,CASSYAQVGTQYF,TGTGCCAGCAGTTACGCACAGGTCGGCACGCAGTATTTT
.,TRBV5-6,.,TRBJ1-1,CASSLFQGPNTEAFF,TGTGCCAGCAGCTTGTTTCAGGGCCCGAACACTGAAGCTTTCTTT
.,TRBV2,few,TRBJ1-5,CASSEFGGSNQPQHF,TGTGCCAGCAGTGAATTCGGGGGCAGCAATCAGCCCCAGCATTTT
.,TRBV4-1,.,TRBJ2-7,CASSRTGSGEQYF,TGCGCCAGCAGCCGAACAGGGTCTGGGGAGCAGTACTTC
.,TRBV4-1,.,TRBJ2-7,CASSQKWSGGVQYF,TGCGCCAGCAGCCAAAAGTGGAGCGGCGGGGTGCAGTACTTC
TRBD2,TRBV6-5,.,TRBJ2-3,CASSSRVGGTDTQYF,TGTGCCAGCAGTAGCAGGGTGGGGGGGACAGATACGCAGTATTTT
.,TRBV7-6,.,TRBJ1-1,CASSLSQGHTEAFF,TGTGCCAGCAGCTTAAGTCAGGGGCACACTGAAGCTTTCTTT
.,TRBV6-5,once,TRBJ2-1,CASRIVVSYNEQFF,TGTGCCAGCAGGATAGTGGTCTCCTACAATGAGCAGTTCTTC
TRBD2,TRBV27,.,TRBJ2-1,CASSVSLGGSIYNEQFF,TGTGCCAGCAGTGTCTCGCTAGGCGGGAGTATCTACAATGAGCAGTTCTTC
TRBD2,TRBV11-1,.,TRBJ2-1,CASTSGGNEQFF,TGTGCCAGCACCTCGGGGGGGAATGAGCAGTTCTTC
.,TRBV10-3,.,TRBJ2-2,CAISESGHTGELFF,TGTGCCATCAGTGAGTCAGGGCACACCGGGGAGCTGTTTTTT
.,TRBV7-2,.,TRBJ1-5,CASSSRAGNQPQHF,TGTGCCAGCAGCTCCAGGGCTGGCAATCAGCCCCAGCATTTT
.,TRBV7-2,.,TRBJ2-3,CASSLRMVGRGTDTQYF,TGTGCCAGCAGCTTAAGGATGGTGGGCCGAGGCACAGATACGCAGTATTTT
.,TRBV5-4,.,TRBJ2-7,CASRILGDYEQYF,TGTGCCAGCCGTATATTGGGGGACTACGAGCAGTACTTC
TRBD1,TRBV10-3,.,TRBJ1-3,CAIRQGTFSGNTIYF,TGTGCCATCCGACAGGGCACGTTCTCTGGAAACACCATATATTTT
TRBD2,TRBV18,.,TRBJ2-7,CASSPPSGRANDEQYF,TGTGCCAGCTCACCACCCAGCGGGAGGGCGAATGACGAGCAGTACTTC
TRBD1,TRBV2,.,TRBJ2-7,CASTYLGQGATYEQYF,TGTGCCAGCACCTACCTCGGACAGGGGGCAACCTACGAGCAGTACTTC
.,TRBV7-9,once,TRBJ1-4,CASSRGHNEKLFF,TGTGCCAGCAGCCGTGGGCATAATGAAAAACTGTTTTTT
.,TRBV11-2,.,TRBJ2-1,CASSSYPEQGHQGSEQFF,TGTGCCAGCAGCTCCTATCCCGAACAGGGACACCAAGGCAGTGAGCAGTTCTTC
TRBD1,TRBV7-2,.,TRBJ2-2,CASSLGGGTGELFF,TGTGCCAGCAGCCTAGGGGGCGGAACCGGGGAGCTGTTTTTT
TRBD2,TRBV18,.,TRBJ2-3,CASSRGLLHTDTQYF,TGTGCCAGCTCACGGGGACTACTACACACAGATACGCAGTATTTT
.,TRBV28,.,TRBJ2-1,CASRGLEGPLNNEQFF,TGTGCCAGCAGGGGACTCGAAGGTCCCCTGAACAATGAGCAGTTCTTC
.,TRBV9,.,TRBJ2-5,CASSPNPSSETQYF,TGTGCCAGCAGCCCCAATCCCTCGTCTGAGACCCAGTACTTC
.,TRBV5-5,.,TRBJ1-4,CASSLNVLPNEKLFF,TGTGCCAGCAGCTTGAATGTGCTCCCTAATGAAAAACTGTTTTTT
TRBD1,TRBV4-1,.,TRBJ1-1,CASSQSGRGLGGTEAFF,TGCGCCAGCAGCCAGAGTGGCAGGGGGCTTGGGGGAACTGAAGCTTTCTTT
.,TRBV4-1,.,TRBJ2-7,CASSQKIGTSYGEQYF,TGCGCCAGCAGCCAAAAAATAGGGACCAGTTATGGGGAGCAGTACTTC
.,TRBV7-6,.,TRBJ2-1,CASSIYAVQGYEQFF,TGTGCCAGCAGCATATATGCTGTACAGGGATATGAGCAGTTCTTC
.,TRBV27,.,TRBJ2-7,CASSLSRVSEQYF,TGTGCCAGCAGTTTATCGAGAGTTTCCGAGCAGTACTTC
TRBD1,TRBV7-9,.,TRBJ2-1,CASSAGTGGESDYNEQFF,TGTGCCAGCAGCGCCGGGACAGGGGGCGAATCAGACTACAATGAGCAGTTCTTC
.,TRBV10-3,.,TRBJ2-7,CAIKGGGGGSGEQYF,TGTGCCATCAAAGGAGGGGGCGGTGGATCGGGCGAGCAGTACTTC
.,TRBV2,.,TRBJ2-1,CASSELGARGDEQFF,TGTGCCAGCAGTGAATTAGGGGCTAGAGGGGATGAGCAGTTCTTC
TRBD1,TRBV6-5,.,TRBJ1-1,CASSWAGQGQEAFF,TGTGCCAGCAGTTGGGCCGGACAGGGACAAGAAGCTTTCTTT
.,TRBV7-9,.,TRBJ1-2,CASSLPPSGYGYTF,TGTGCCAGCAGCTTACCCCCTTCAGGCTATGGCTACACCTTC
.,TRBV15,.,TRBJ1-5,CATSRVGDWVGDQPQHF,TGTGCCACCAGCAGAGTAGGGGACTGGGTTGGAGATCAGCCCCAGCATTTT
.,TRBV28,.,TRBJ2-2,CASSSGTRAVNTGELFF,TGTGCCAGCAGTTCCGGGACCAGGGCTGTGAACACCGGGGAGCTGTTTTTT
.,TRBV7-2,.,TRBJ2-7,CASSPQEDSYEQYF,TGTGCCAGCAGCCCACAAGAGGACTCCTACGAGCAGTACTTC